This TCR beta chain came from a study of Ad26.COV2.S vaccination and SARS-CoV-2 variants. Study as a whole: Once, or twice with 56 days between doses, Ad26.COV2.S was given intramuscularly.

The CDR3 runs 13 residues. Trimming shortened V by 5 bases and J by 2 bases, and 9 bases separated the two germline ends. The V gene's germline CDR1 is SGHAT and CDR2 FQNNGV. Sequencing was performed with immunoSEQ multiplex PCR; in TCRdb, only in-frame clones are kept and a portion is missing. Of some 390,000 clones listed, roughly nine tenths are singletons. Treatment of the sample: around 19 received Ad26.COV2.S at low or high dose, single or two shots; 5 received placebo; per-sample allocation not given. Sampling happened 63 days after the first vaccine or placebo injection. The donor's status was that of an adult aged 18-55 years in Boston. Its platform was an Ad26 vector, and its expressed antigen was Wuhan-strain SARS-CoV-2 spike.

The chain uses TRBV11-2 and TRBJ1-2, with D unclear. The sequence was obtained from a person aged 18-65 years who received the Ad26.COV2.S COVID-19 vaccine or a placebo. The sequencing used peripheral blood, collected in a trial of Ad26.COV2.S vaccine versus placebo. The CDR3 reads CASSVSGNYGYTF. CDR3 nucleotides: TGTGCCAGCAGCGTCAGTGGAAACTATGGCTACACCTTC.